This T cell receptor beta chain was sequenced in a study of T-cell memory formation after mild COVID-19. General study points: Clones contracting day 15 to 85 were balanced CD4/CD8; later expanders leaned CD4+. Confirmation of SARS-CoV-2 specificity was lacking for second-wave clones peaking day 37.

In its sample, this clonotype was seen a few times. Its specificity is not known. Constant-segment primers and 5'RACE yielded cDNA libraries for TCR alpha and TCR beta, each carrying sample barcodes and UMIs. From the 5' RACE reads, TCRdb called clonotypes with MiXCR, one entry per CDR3 protein. The table has 400,000 or so distinct CDR3 sequences, about 20% seen once. This CDR3 spans 14 amino acids. With 5 bases clipped from V and 5 bases from J, the junction kept 8 bases outside the gene matches. CDR1 and CDR2 (germline): MNHEY, SVGAGI. This TCR was sampled from an adult woman who had mild COVID-19 (a few samples of this study predate the infection). Cell type and time point are not known. Sequencing was carried out using PBMCs or a T cell subset sorted from them (not recorded which). J is TRBJ2-5 and V is TRBV6-5; 7 positions agree with TRBD2. CDR3 DNA sequence: TGTGCCAGCAGTACCCTGAGAGCGGGGGAGACCCAGTACTTC. Translating gives CASSTLRAGETQYF.